The sequence of this TCR beta chain was determined in a study of blood T cell repertoires in COVID-19. Background on the study: Sources were T cells, B-cell-depleted T cells, or PBMCs; the material itself was cDNA or gDNA.

Per the authors' pipeline: Amplification with reference gene primers provided the estimates of nucleated cell counts. Repertoires were generated with immunoSEQ multiplex PCR, while TCRdb's copy carries only in-frame clones and drops some. That table is the source of V, J and clone size, and D and trimming were worked out from the DNA. Altogether approximately 210,000 clones are present, 82% being singletons, with the ten largest covering 10% to 15%. The germline V gene encodes CDR1 MGHRA and CDR2 YSYEKL. This CDR3 has 14 residues. The V gene lost 4 bases and the J gene lost 3 bases, with 13 bases spanning the gap.

The chain joins TRBV4-1 to TRBJ2-7; a possible D gene is TRBD2 (5 bases). The sequenced sample was peripheral blood. The sequence came from a woman aged 40 to 50 with acute or convalescent COVID-19. The chain's CDR3 is CASSPGSVYYEQYF. CDR3 nucleotide sequence: TGCGCCAGCAGCCCGGGGTCGGTCTACTACGAGCAGTACTTC.